This TCR beta chain appears in the sequencing data of a study of OX40 agonist ivuxolimab in advanced cancers. The germline gives CDR1 SGHTA, CDR2 FQGNSA. The V and J ends lost 1 base and 6 bases respectively, with 13 bases between them. There are 14 residues in the CDR3. Assay: immunoSEQ multiplex PCR; the TCRdb copy retains only in-frame clones and omits some. The repertoire holds 35,000 to 40,000 clones, 70% to 85% seen once, with about 20% in the top ten. The chain links TRBV7-2 to TRBJ2-7; D uncertain. The sequences come from CD4+ or CD8+ T cells sorted from blood, collected in a trial of the OX40 agonist ivuxolimab. The clonotype was recovered from an adult with an advanced solid tumor such as melanoma, head and neck, liver or kidney cancer. The CDR3 DNA is TGTGCCAGCAGCTTAGTAACTTTGGCTTCCGAGCAGTACTTC. It translates to CASSLVTLASEQYF.